The present TCR beta chain was sequenced within a study of blood T cell repertoires in COVID-19. Across the study: Both acute and convalescent COVID-19 samples were obtained from the United States, Italy and Spain. PBMCs, B-cell-depleted T cells, or T cells were the source of the cDNA or gDNA that made up the material.

This clone is a singleton in its sample. CDR3 length: 13 amino acids. With 2 bases clipped from V and 6 bases from J, the junction kept 1 base outside the gene matches. Germline V gene data show CDR1 as MGHRA and CDR2 as YSYEKL. Profiling relied on immunoSEQ multiplex PCR, and the TCRdb table lists in-frame clones only, not all of them. Of fewer than 250,000 clones in the sample, more than 70% are singletons; the top ten hold less than 3.5%. This chain joins TRBV4-1 and TRBJ1-1, with 9 bases lining up with TRBD1. The source of this sequence is a man aged 45-65 years with active or convalescent COVID-19. Sequenced sample: peripheral blood. The CDR3 region has the DNA TGCGCCAGCAGCCAAAACAGGGGGCCTGAAGCTTTCTTT. Translated, it gives CASSQNRGPEAFF.